This T cell receptor (beta chain) was sequenced in a study of Graves' ophthalmopathy and Graves' hyperthyroidism. This CDR3 is built from 13 residues. The germline V and J ends were trimmed by 7 bases and 4 bases, with 11 bases remaining between them. The germline V gene has CDR1 MDHEN and CDR2 SYDVKM. This clonotype was recorded many times. Its target is not known. Whole-study results and caveats: Blood also contained most of the expanded thyroid clonotypes above 0.001 frequency. Discriminating ophthalmopathy from stable hyperthyroidism, a 13-signature model attained a sensitivity of about 88% and a specificity of approximately 81%.

Amplification targeted the TCR beta CDR3 regions, with RNA transcripts as the source material. HTBI primers were used in a first-round RT-PCR, which preceded a second-round multiplex PCR. Each CDR3 protein is one row after TCRdb ran MiXCR on the multiplex PCR reads. Of just over 600,000 distinct CDR3 sequences listed, about 20% were seen once; the top ten hold more than 5.5%. Where ophthalmopathy was absent within 18 months of follow-up, hyperthyroidism was stable. Aged 18 to 65, hyperthyroidism patients had been newly diagnosed, with under 2 months' duration. This clonotype was sampled from a young woman with stable Graves' hyperthyroidism. Some clones in this sample may be carry-over from other donors' samples. The chain joins TRBV28 to TRBJ1-5; possibly TRBD1 for D (5 bases). The sequenced sample consisted of peripheral blood. CDR3 amino acids: CASIPSGNQPQHF. The CDR3 bases are TGTGCCAGCATCCCCTCAGGGAATCAGCCCCAGCATTTT.